Here is one T cell receptor (beta chain) with its context. Antigen specificity is unknown. Measured with immunoSEQ multiplex PCR; TCRdb has only the in-frame clones, and not every one. The sample contains about 150,000 clones, around 88% of which appear only once. The germline V gene has CDR1 SGHTA and CDR2 FQGNSA. This CDR3 has 14 residues. The V end was cut by 5 bases, the J end by 0 bases, with 8 bases between. The sample originates from a study of T cell responses to AZD1222 COVID-19 vaccine. Study-wide findings and caveats: It should be noted that donors were predominantly white British and more often female, and clonal diversity was possibly underestimated. Seropositive at baseline were only six or seven AZD1222 recipients. Nearly half of spike-specific TCRs reportedly target variant regions that are unmutated in the B.1.351 and B.1.1.7 variants.

The chain couples TRBV7-2 to TRBJ1-3; tentative D call: TRBD1 (6 bases). The receptor comes from an adult in good health. Sequencing used peripheral blood, obtained on day 0 of MenACWY control vaccination. The CDR3 loop is CASSTGFSGNTIYF. In nucleotides, the CDR3 is TGTGCCAGCAGCACAGGGTTCTCTGGAAACACCATATATTTT.